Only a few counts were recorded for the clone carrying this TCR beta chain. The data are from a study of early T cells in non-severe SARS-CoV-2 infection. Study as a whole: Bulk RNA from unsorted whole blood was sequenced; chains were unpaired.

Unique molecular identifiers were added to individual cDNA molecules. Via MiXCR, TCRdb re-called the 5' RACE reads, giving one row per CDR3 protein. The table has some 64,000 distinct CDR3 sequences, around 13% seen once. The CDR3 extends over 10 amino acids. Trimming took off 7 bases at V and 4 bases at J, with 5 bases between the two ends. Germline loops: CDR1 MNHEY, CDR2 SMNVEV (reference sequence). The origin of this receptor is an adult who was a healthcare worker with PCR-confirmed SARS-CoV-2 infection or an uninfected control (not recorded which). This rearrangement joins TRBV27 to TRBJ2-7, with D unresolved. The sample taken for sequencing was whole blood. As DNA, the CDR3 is TGTGCCAGCACCGAATACGAGCAGTACTTC. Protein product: CASTEYEQYF.